The next 28 T cell receptor beta chains were all read from a single sample in a study of blood T cell repertoires in COVID-19. Method: immunoSEQ multiplex PCR; TCRdb's copy keeps in-frame clones and lacks some. The data hold a few hundred thousand clones, with 75% to 90% observed a single time. Sequenced: PBMCs or T cells enriched from blood (not recorded which). These receptors were taken from a woman aged 40 to 49 who had recovered from COVID-19.

The J gene is TRBJ2-5, the V gene TRBV7-2; the match to TRBD2 covers 16 bases. The germline CDR1 and CDR2 sequences are SGHTA and FQGNSA. This CDR3 is 18 amino acids long. V dropped 5 bases and J dropped 5; count of bases not matched to a gene: 11. The CDR3: CASSPGLAGGQLGETQYF. The CDR3 coding sequence is TGTGCCAGCAGCCCGGGACTAGCGGGGGGGCAGCTAGGTGAGACCCAGTACTTC.

The chain joins TRBV5-1 to TRBJ2-3, with a tentative D call TRBD2 (7 bases). V was shortened by 3 bases and J by 6 bases, with 20 bases between the two germline ends. CDR1 is SGHRS, CDR2 YFSETQ, per germline. The length of the CDR3 is 16 residues. Here the CDR3 DNA reads TGCGCCAGCAGCTCCGGCCGGGGGGCGGGAGTGGATACGCAGTATTTT. It is translated as CASSSGRGAGVDTQYF.

Note on this clone: One junction end does not reproduce the germline sequence, and a read error may be involved. The chain uses TRBV27 and TRBJ1-2, with TRBD1 identical over 10 bases. The CDR3 loop spans 16 amino acids. Germline V lookup: CDR1 MNHEY, CDR2 SMNVEV (reference sequence). The DNA of the CDR3 is TGTGCCAGCAGTTTAGGCCGGGACAGGGGTTTTTATGACTACACCTTC. Protein product: CASSLGRDRGFYDYTF.

The CDR3 spells CASLGGGNTIYF. Written as DNA, the CDR3 is TGTGCCAGCTTAGGGGGCGGAAACACCATATATTTT. The V call is TRBV28, the J call TRBJ1-3; 7 positions match TRBD1. This CDR3 comprises 12 residues. Germline V gives CDR1 MDHEN, CDR2 SYDVKM. V was pared by 8 bases and J by 4 bases, with 2 bases of the junction left unmatched.

This clone has just a few counts. Other DNA sequences in the sample encode the same CDR3. This chain connects TRBV16 to TRBJ1-5, with no clear D. This CDR3 spans 13 amino acids. V was clipped by 4 bases and J by 3 bases, with 7 bases between them. CDR1 is KGHSY and CDR2 is FQNENV in the germline V gene. The CDR3 is CASSPGSNQPQHF. The CDR3 nucleotides read TGTGCCAGCAGCCCGGGGTCCAATCAGCCCCAGCATTTT.

The chain uses TRBV5-4 and TRBJ1-1, with D unclear. Per the germline V gene, CDR1 is SGHNT and CDR2 is YYREEE (reference sequence). The CDR3 is made up of 15 amino acids. Trimming removed 0 bases from V and 0 bases from J, with 9 bases in between. The CDR3 here is CASSLDEVLNTEAFF. Here the CDR3 DNA reads TGTGCCAGCAGCTTGGATGAGGTACTGAACACTGAAGCTTTCTTT.

The chain joins TRBV5-1 to TRBJ1-4, with 7 bases lining up with TRBD1. Germline trimming cut 3 bases from V and 3 bases from J; bases unmatched to any gene: 5. The CDR3 has 15 amino acids. Germline V lookup: CDR1 SGHRS, CDR2 YFSETQ. This CDR3 is CASSYLQGSNEKLFF. CDR3 in DNA: TGCGCCAGCAGCTACCTACAGGGGTCTAATGAAAAACTGTTTTTT.

This rearrangement joins TRBV7-2 to TRBJ1-4; D unresolved. The CDR3 totals 14 residues. With 8 bases removed from V and 0 bases from J, the gap between germline ends came to 10 bases. Germline loops: CDR1 SGHTA, CDR2 FQGNSA. CDR3 sequence: CASSAEATNEKLFF. The CDR3 nucleotides are TGTGCCAGCTCCGCGGAAGCAACTAATGAAAAACTGTTTTTT.

The chain joins TRBV2 to TRBJ2-2, with 16 bases matching TRBD2. Per the germline V gene, CDR1 is SNHLY and CDR2 is FYNNEI. V trimming: 2 bases; J trimming: 5 bases; junction bases outside the gene matches: 8. This CDR3 is built from 19 residues. As DNA, the CDR3 is TGTGCCAGCAGTGAAAGTTCGGGACTAGCGGGAGGGAAAACCGGGGAGCTGTTTTTT. Amino acids: CASSESSGLAGGKTGELFF.

As DNA, the CDR3 is TGCGCCAGCAGCCAAGAGGCCCCTAGCGGGGGAATGACCGGGGAGCTGTTTTTT. Amino acid sequence: CASSQEAPSGGMTGELFF. The chain joins TRBV4-1 to TRBJ2-2, with TRBD2 matching over 10 bases. The CDR3 spans 18 residues. Trimming removed 0 bases from V and 5 bases from J; junction bases left unmatched: 9. Germline V gene lookup returns CDR1 MGHRA and CDR2 YSYEKL.

The rearrangement joins TRBV4-3 to TRBJ1-6; D is ambiguous. The ends were cut back, 0 bases at V and 0 bases at J, with 9 bases in the middle. The CDR3 has 17 residues. Per the germline V gene, CDR1 is LGHNA and CDR2 is YSLEER. CDR3 sequence reads: CASSQEAKSSYNSPLHF. The CDR3 DNA reads as TGCGCCAGCAGCCAAGAAGCAAAGAGCTCCTATAATTCACCCCTCCACTTT.

The rearrangement links TRBV4-3 to TRBJ2-7, with 7 bases aligning to TRBD2. The J segment lost 2 bases and the V segment lost 1 base, leaving 5 bases of the junction unmatched. CDR1 is LGHNA, CDR2 YSLEER, per germline. The CDR3 length is 15 residues. The chain's CDR3 is CASSQATSDPYEQYF. The CDR3 DNA sequence: TGCGCCAGCAGCCAAGCTACTAGCGACCCCTACGAGCAGTACTTC.

The sample holds one count of this clone. The V call is TRBV24-1, the J call TRBJ2-7, with D perhaps TRBD2 (6 bases). Germline loops: CDR1 KGHDR, CDR2 SFDVKD. The V end was cut by 6 bases, the J end by 2 bases, with 10 bases between. The CDR3 is 13 amino acids. The CDR3 spells CATSPGVPYEQYF. In nucleotides, the CDR3 is TGTGCCACCAGTCCGGGGGTCCCCTACGAGCAGTACTTC.

J is TRBJ1-5 and V is TRBV29-1; D is perhaps TRBD1 (5 bases). Germline V gene data show CDR1 as SQVTM and CDR2 as ANQGSEA. The CDR3 consists of 13 residues. V was clipped by 0 bases and J by 5 bases, with 8 bases between them. The DNA for the CDR3 is TGCAGCGTTGAAGAGGGGGAGGATCAGCCCCAGCATTTT. Translated, it gives CSVEEGEDQPQHF.

The chain combines TRBV28 with TRBJ2-5; 7 nucleotides agree with TRBD2. After removal of 5 bases from V and 5 bases from J, the junction contained 14 bases not matched to a gene. The CDR3 length is 16 residues. Germline-derived CDR1 and CDR2 are MDHEN and SYDVKM. The CDR3 loop reads CASSPPIGLGEETQYF. DNA of the CDR3: TGTGCCAGCAGTCCCCCCATAGGACTAGGAGAGGAGACCCAGTACTTC.

This clone was counted between two and nine times. The chain links TRBV7-2 to TRBJ2-7, with 7 nucleotides matching TRBD1. V was pared by 2 bases and J by 4 bases, with 5 bases of the junction left unmatched. Germline V gives CDR1 SGHTA, CDR2 FQGNSA. The CDR3 is made up of 14 amino acids. The CDR3 DNA follows: TGTGCCAGCAGCTTAAGAACAGGGGAGTACGAGCAGTACTTC. Translating gives CASSLRTGEYEQYF.

V is TRBV7-8 and J is TRBJ1-5, with D unclear. Trimming shortened V by 1 base and J by 0 bases, and 13 bases separated the two germline ends. The CDR3 is 17 residues long. From germline, CDR1 is SGHVS and CDR2 FQNEAQ. CDR3 DNA: TGTGCCAGCAGCTTAGACAGTCTCGGATATAGCAATCAGCCCCAGCATTTT. It specifies CASSLDSLGYSNQPQHF.

V gene TRBV28 combines with J gene TRBJ2-3, with D tentatively TRBD1 (5 bases). Trimming shortened V by 1 base and J by 0 bases, and 11 bases separated the two germline ends. The CDR3 is 16 amino acids. In germline, CDR1 is MDHEN, CDR2 SYDVKM. CDR3 DNA: TGTGCCAGCAGTTTATTAGGGGTGTCGAGCACAGATACGCAGTATTTT. This translates into CASSLLGVSSTDTQYF.

The chain employs TRBV18 and TRBJ1-4, with D unclear. This CDR3 is built from 13 residues. V shed 2 bases and J shed 8 bases, with 9 bases lying between them. Looked up from germline, CDR1 is KGHSH and CDR2 is LQKENI. The CDR3 loop reads CASSPTDMEKLFF. As DNA, the CDR3 is TGTGCCAGCTCACCAACAGATATGGAAAAACTGTTTTTT.

The chain has TRBV24-1 and TRBJ2-3, with TRBD2 matching over 12 bases. Trimming cost V 2 bases and J 5 bases; bases outside gene matches: 1. This CDR3 is 15 amino acids long. Germline V gene lookup returns CDR1 KGHDR and CDR2 SFDVKD. The CDR3 DNA reads TGTGCCACCAGTGATTCGGGACTAGCGGGAGATACGCAGTATTTT. This sequence encodes CATSDSGLAGDTQYF.

The chain couples TRBV19 to TRBJ2-2; D may be TRBD2 (6 bases). Germline loops: CDR1 LNHDA, CDR2 SQIVND (reference sequence). This CDR3 has 14 residues. V lost 3 bases, J lost 5 bases, and 10 bases lay in between. DNA of the CDR3: TGTGCCAGTAGTATTATAAGCGGGACCGGGGAGCTGTTTTTT. This sequence encodes CASSIISGTGELFF.

The chain has TRBV11-3 and TRBJ2-7; 8 bases align to TRBD1. J lost 3 bases, V lost 0 bases, and 1 base had no gene match. In germline, CDR1 is SGHNT, CDR2 YENEEA. The CDR3 sequence is 14 residues long. The CDR3 region has the DNA TGTGCCAGCAGCTTAGACAGGGGGCTCTACGAGCAGTACTTC. It codes for CASSLDRGLYEQYF.

This clone rates as medium-sized (0.01 to 0.1%). The V call is TRBV2, the J call TRBJ2-1, with no clear D. The CDR3 is 16 amino acids. V was clipped by 3 bases and J by 7 bases, with 19 bases between them. Germline assignment: CDR1 SNHLY and CDR2 FYNNEI. The CDR3 sequence is CASSEALVNYGNEQFF. The CDR3 DNA reads as TGTGCCAGCAGTGAGGCCCTAGTTAACTACGGGAATGAGCAGTTCTTC.

The chain joins TRBV21-1 to TRBJ2-2; TRBD1 is the table's D call, not checked against the DNA. TRBV21-1 is designated a pseudogene. This CDR3 has 16 residues. CDR3 nucleotides: TGTGCCAGCTCCGGGTCCGGGACAGGGAACACCGGGGAGCTGTTTTTT. Translated, it gives CASSGSGTGNTGELFF.

This chain links TRBV10-2 with TRBJ1-1, with D hard to call. Deletions cut 4 bases from V and 0 bases from J, with 9 bases between. The CDR3 sequence is 14 residues long. Germline CDR1 and CDR2: WSHSY and SAAADI. CDR3 coding DNA: TGCGCCAGCAGTGCGGAGGCTATGAACACTGAAGCTTTCTTT. Protein: CASSAEAMNTEAFF.

This clone was detected once. The chain recombines TRBV7-2 with TRBJ1-1, with D possibly TRBD1 on 5 matching bases. The germline CDR1 and CDR2 sequences are SGHTA and FQGNSA. CDR3 length: 12 amino acids. The germline V and J ends were trimmed by 3 bases and 5 bases, with 7 bases remaining between them. The CDR3 DNA is TGTGCCAGCAGCTTCCAGGGAACTGAAGCTTTCTTT. It translates to CASSFQGTEAFF.

The chain couples TRBV15 to TRBJ2-1; TRBD1 is a possible D gene (7 bases). Trimming left V 8 bases short and J 3 bases short, with 14 bases between. Germline assignment: CDR1 LNHNV and CDR2 YYDKDF (reference sequence). The CDR3 runs to 14 residues. The CDR3 loop reads CATHNRGLYNEQFF. CDR3 nucleotides: TGTGCCACCCATAACAGGGGACTCTACAATGAGCAGTTCTTC.

The J gene is TRBJ2-3, the V gene TRBV4-1; 8 bases fit TRBD1. V trimming: 2 bases; J trimming: 0 bases; junction bases outside the gene matches: 4. CDR3 length: 16 residues. Germline V gene sequence: CDR1 MGHRA, CDR2 YSYEKL. The CDR3 here is CASSQYDRGSTDTQYF. CDR3 coding DNA: TGCGCCAGCAGCCAATACGACAGGGGCAGCACAGATACGCAGTATTTT.